This T cell receptor beta chain originates from a study of regulatory T cells in long-lasting Graves disease. Study background: By definition, persistent Graves' disease involved antithyroid drugs for over 5 years alongside positive TSH receptor antibodies.

There are many counts of this clonotype. Its specificity is not known. Building of the TCR beta libraries involved iRepertoire HTBI primers and Arm-PCR of CDR3 regions. One entry per CDR3 protein, called by TCRdb with MiXCR from the multiplex PCR reads. The sample has roughly 360,000 distinct CDR3 sequences, 20% to 25% seen once. The sample's time point: persistent/refractory GD, antithyroid drugs over 5 years with positive TRAb. From RNA extracted from PBMCs, the TCR library was made. Graves' disease diagnoses used American Thyroid Association guidelines. Study-level points and caveats: Persistent disease was associated with favored TRBV28 usage and with favored use of TRBJ1-2 and TRBJ2-5.

The CDR3 covers 14 residues. Germline CDR1 MDHEN, CDR2 SYDVKM. Trimming took off 2 bases at V and 4 bases at J, with 9 bases between the two ends. The sample in question was peripheral blood mononuclear cells (PBMCs), obtained when the disease was refractory, from a patient treated with antithyroid drugs. The V gene is TRBV28, the J gene TRBJ1-5; D is unclear. The receptor's source is a woman between 40 and 50 years old with Graves disease. DNA for the CDR3: TGTGCCAGCAGTTTAGACCATTTAAATCAGCCCCAGCATTTT. Its translation is CASSLDHLNQPQHF.